This T cell receptor beta chain was sequenced during a study of T cells in Graves' hyperthyroidism and ophthalmopathy (dated by TCRdb to about 2019). Regarding the study in general: Peripheral blood samples were taken at initial diagnosis, before any treatment was given. For training and testing, the 100 or so patients in the discovery cohort were randomly divided in a 7:3 ratio. A discovery cohort of roughly 100 patients, roughly 45 with Graves' ophthalmopathy and about 60 with stable Graves' hyperthyroidism, was used to find distinguishing TCR V-J signatures. Whether ophthalmopathy could be predicted prospectively was tested in an independent validation cohort made up of approximately 19 hyperthyroidism patients plus 17 patients who later progressed to ophthalmopathy. The paper reports TCR Vbeta CDR3 sequencing of roughly 140 peripheral blood samples: 40 to 45 ophthalmopathy, about 75 hyperthyroidism and about 17 progressor patients. Following sampling, methimazole starting at 30 mg daily was given to hyperthyroidism patients, and high-dose intravenous methylprednisolone was given to ophthalmopathy patients. The study also compared thyroid tissue and blood T-cell repertoires from roughly six Graves' hyperthyroidism patients. Points the paper makes about the study in general: Sample size was not statistically predetermined, and blinding of investigators to group allocation was not performed. Most expanded thyroid clonotypes (frequency above 0.001) were also detected in blood, suggesting blood repertoires may reflect thyroid immune responses. In cross-validation, a model built on a 13 V-J signature told ophthalmopathy apart from stable hyperthyroidism with just under 90% sensitivity and roughly 83% specificity, and in testing the same model reached 80%/75%. During validation, the model predicted progression to ophthalmopathy a median of approximately six months ahead of onset, with almost 71% sensitivity and almost 75% specificity.

Hyperthyroidism patients were newly diagnosed, with disease duration under 2 months, and aged 18 to 65 years. The study excluded patients with uncontrolled infections, other autoimmune diseases, pregnancy or lactation. Clinical symptoms, serum thyroxine and TRAb, thyroid ultrasound, and orbital computed tomography formed the basis for the diagnoses. Blood from progressor patients was drawn when they were first diagnosed with hyperthyroidism, before any ophthalmopathy symptoms appeared. PBMCs were separated from over 9 ml of fresh peripheral blood using Ficoll-Paque density gradient centrifugation. Progressor patients were defined as those initially diagnosed with Graves' hyperthyroidism in whom ophthalmopathy developed during follow-up. Trizol reagent was used to extract total RNA, and RNA quality was then checked on an Agilent 2100 Bioanalyzer. Amplification of TCR beta CDR3 regions was carried out from RNA transcripts. For the first round of RT-PCR on the TCR CDR3, the HTBI primer set was used together with the Qiagen OneStep RT-PCR kit. Libraries were constructed in a second round of multiplex PCR, after which size selection and purification were carried out. Sequencing of the libraries was done on an Illumina HiSeq2000 using paired-end 100 bp reads. On the authors' methods: Raw data were processed with SOAPnuke, discarding reads with adapters, uncalled bases, mean Phred below 15, or no exact constant-primer or identifier match. COPE v1.2.5 was used to merge high-quality paired reads, and clonotypes were defined as unique nucleotide sequences. MiTCR v1.1 was used to align the clonotypes against IMGT TRBV, TRBD and TRBJ reference segments. The analysis included only V-J combinations with a frequency above 0.0001, which together covered more than 98% of the repertoires. A TCS score was defined as the ratio between F50 (clonal expansion) and ExV (chaos), using BLOSUM62-based TCRdist between CDR3 peptides within each V-J. Welch's t-statistics and random forest reduced fewer than 600 V-J features to around 14, which were used in a naive Bayes classifier (R e1071). Using fastp trimming at Q25 and MiXCR clonotype assembly, TCRdb reanalyzed the public sequencing data and kept in-frame beta chains. Each entry merges the rows of one CDR3 protein and shows their most common DNA and genes. It is TCRdb's table, rather than the study itself, that gives the V and J calls and clone size. Within this sample are about 160,000 distinct CDR3 sequences, with roughly 9.4% of them counted one time only. 22% of the sample rests with the top ten.

A word on this clonotype: There is no known antigen for this receptor. Qualities for individual bases were not recorded, and no much larger clone is one base off.

The CDR3 has 15 amino acids, counting the end cysteine and phenylalanine. Here the CDR3 DNA is all that survives: 45 bases in frame from base 1. The germline V and J ends show losses of 3 bases and 9 bases respectively, and no gene match explains 14 bases of the junction. Via the germline V gene, CDR1 is MGHRA and CDR2 YSYEKL. The rearrangement joined TRBV4-1 to TRBJ2-7; TRBD2 matches 7 bases in the middle. The TCR sequence derives from a woman younger than 30 with Graves' hyperthyroidism that later progressed to Graves' ophthalmopathy. Sequencing was carried out using blood. The bases read TGCGCCAGCAGCCAGGCCGCAGGCGGGAGAGGGGTGCAGTACTTC. Protein translation: CASSQAAGGRGVQYF.